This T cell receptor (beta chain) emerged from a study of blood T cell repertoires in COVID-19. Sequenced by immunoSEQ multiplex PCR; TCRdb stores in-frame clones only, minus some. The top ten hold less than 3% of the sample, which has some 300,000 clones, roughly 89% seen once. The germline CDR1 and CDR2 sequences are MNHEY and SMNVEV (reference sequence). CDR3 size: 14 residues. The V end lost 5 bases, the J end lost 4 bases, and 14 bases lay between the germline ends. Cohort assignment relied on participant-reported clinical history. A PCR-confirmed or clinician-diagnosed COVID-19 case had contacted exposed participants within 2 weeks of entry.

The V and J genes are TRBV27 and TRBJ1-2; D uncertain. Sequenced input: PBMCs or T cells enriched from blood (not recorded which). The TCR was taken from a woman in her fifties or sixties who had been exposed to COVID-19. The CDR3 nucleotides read TGTGCCAGCAGTCCCCGGGAGGGATTCTATGGCTACACCTTC. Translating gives CASSPREGFYGYTF.